These 28 T cell receptor beta chains came from one sample sequenced in a study of OX40 agonist ivuxolimab in advanced cancers. Assay: immunoSEQ multiplex PCR; the TCRdb copy retains only in-frame clones and omits some. The sample shows roughly 60,000 clones, 80% to 95% of them seen only once. The sequencing used CD4+ or CD8+ T cells sorted from blood, collected in a trial of the OX40 agonist ivuxolimab. The source is an adult with an advanced solid tumor such as melanoma, head and neck, liver or kidney cancer.

CDR3 in amino acids: CASSPPGMSETQYF. The CDR3 DNA reads TGTGCCAGCTCACCACCAGGGATGTCAGAGACCCAGTACTTC. This rearrangement joins TRBV18 to TRBJ2-5; D is undetermined. The germline CDR1 and CDR2 sequences are KGHSH and LQKENI. Trimming stripped 0 bases from V and 4 bases from J, with 9 bases between. This CDR3 is 14 amino acids long.

The chain uses TRBV6-6 and TRBJ1-1; D not resolved. The ends were cut back, 4 bases at V and 0 bases at J, with 6 bases in the middle. The CDR3 spans 13 residues. CDR1 is MNHNY and CDR2 is SVGAGI in the germline V gene (reference sequence). The CDR3 nucleotides read TGTGCCAGCAGTTTCAAGGTGAACACTGAAGCTTTCTTT. As protein: CASSFKVNTEAFF.

This chain joins TRBV5-1 and TRBJ2-2; either TRBD1 or TRBD2 may fit D (6 bases each). Looked up from germline, CDR1 is SGHRS and CDR2 is YFSETQ. The CDR3 is 16 residues long. The V end was cut by 4 bases, the J end by 2 bases, with 15 bases between. CDR3 region: CASSLGRTANTGELFF. The CDR3 bases are TGCGCCAGCAGCCTGGGGAGGACAGCAAACACCGGGGAGCTGTTTTTT.

J is TRBJ2-5 and V is TRBV19; 12 bases fit TRBD2. CDR3 length equals 15 residues. The V segment lost 7 bases and the J segment 7 bases; nucleotides outside the gene matches: 10. Per the germline V gene, CDR1 is LNHDA and CDR2 is SQIVND (reference sequence). The CDR3 reads CASTSSGGGKWTQYF. CDR3 DNA: TGTGCCAGTACCTCTAGCGGGGGGGGAAAATGGACCCAGTACTTC.

The V gene is TRBV10-3, the J gene TRBJ2-7, with 10 bases identical to TRBD2. Germline trimming cut 4 bases from V and 4 bases from J; bases unmatched to any gene: 7. The CDR3 is made up of 15 amino acids. The germline CDR1 and CDR2 sequences are ENHRY and SYGVKD. CDR3: CAISGGLAVSYEQYF. In nucleotides, the CDR3 is TGTGCCATCAGTGGCGGACTAGCGGTTTCGTACGAGCAGTACTTC.

The chain uses TRBV7-8 and TRBJ1-2; a possible D gene is TRBD1 (5 bases). The V end lost 2 bases, the J end lost 1 base, and 8 bases lay between the germline ends. The CDR3 runs 14 residues. The germline CDR1 and CDR2 sequences are SGHVS and FQNEAQ. In DNA, the CDR3 is TGTGCCAGCAGCTTATCCAGGGATAACTATGGCTACACCTTC. Translated: CASSLSRDNYGYTF.

CDR3 region: CASSGQRVLLYNEQFF. For the CDR3, the DNA is TGTGCCAGCAGTGGTCAGCGGGTCCTCCTCTACAATGAGCAGTTCTTC. The gene calls are TRBV2 and TRBJ2-1; the D gene is possibly TRBD2 (6 bases). The germline CDR1 and CDR2 sequences are SNHLY and FYNNEI. The CDR3 has 16 residues. The V gene lost 4 bases and the J gene lost 3 bases, with 16 bases spanning the gap.

The chain carries TRBV7-2 and TRBJ1-4; D is uncertain. Looked up from germline, CDR1 is SGHTA and CDR2 is FQGNSA. Between the trimmed V and J ends, which lost 1 base and 9 bases, there was a span of 6 bases. This CDR3 comprises 12 residues. As DNA, the CDR3 is TGTGCCAGCAGCTTAGATATTCAAAAACTGTTTTTT. Amino acid sequence: CASSLDIQKLFF.

The chain links TRBV19 to TRBJ1-1, with D unclear. Germline V CDR1 and CDR2: LNHDA, SQIVND (reference sequence). CDR3 length equals 13 residues. V lost 3 bases and J 5 bases, leaving 10 bases between the germline ends. The CDR3 bases are TGTGCCAGTAGTATGAGGGTGGATACTGAAGCTTTCTTT. Its translation: CASSMRVDTEAFF.

The chain uses TRBV7-9 and TRBJ2-3; 9 bases match TRBD1. CDR1 SEHNR and CDR2 FQNEAQ come from the germline V gene (reference sequence). This CDR3 has 15 residues. V lost 4 bases and J lost 0; bases outside the gene matches: 2. The CDR3 reads CASSSQGASTDTQYF. Here the CDR3 DNA reads TGTGCCAGCAGCTCACAGGGGGCTAGCACAGATACGCAGTATTTT.

This clone came up once. The chain carries TRBV27 and TRBJ2-1; 12 positions agree with TRBD2. The CDR3 length is 14 residues. J gave up 8 bases and V 5 bases, and 4 bases lay outside the gene matches. CDR1 is MNHEY and CDR2 is SMNVEV in the germline V gene (reference sequence). The CDR3 spells CASSHLAGGYEQFF. Here the CDR3 DNA reads TGTGCCAGCAGTCATCTAGCGGGAGGGTATGAGCAGTTCTTC.

This rearrangement joins TRBV2 to TRBJ2-2, with D possibly matching TRBD1 (6 bases). In germline, CDR1 is SNHLY, CDR2 FYNNEI. CDR3 length: 14 amino acids. The germline V and J ends were trimmed by 4 bases and 7 bases, with 13 bases remaining between them. CDR3 amino acids: CASSGQGSGGELFF. In nucleotides, the CDR3 is TGTGCCAGCAGTGGGCAGGGGTCAGGCGGGGAGCTGTTTTTT. The complete variable domain, with remaining parts taken from reference TRBV2 and TRBJ2-2, reads EPEVTQTPSHQVTQMGQEVILRCVPISNHLYFYWYRQILGQKVEFLVSFYNNEISEKSEIFDDQFSVERPDGSNFTLKIRSTKLEDSAMYFCASSGQGSGGELFFGEGSRLTVL.

The V and J genes are TRBV2 and TRBJ2-1, with unresolved D. This CDR3 region has 13 residues. The V gene's germline CDR1 is SNHLY and CDR2 FYNNEI. V lost 10 bases and J 6 bases, leaving 16 bases between the germline ends. The CDR3 bases are TGTGCCACCGTATTTTCTGGCCCCAATGAGCAGTTCTTC. This encodes CATVFSGPNEQFF.

The chain couples TRBV27 to TRBJ2-5; 11 positions match TRBD1. Per the germline V gene, CDR1 is MNHEY and CDR2 is SMNVEV (reference sequence). The length of the CDR3 is 18 residues. J gave up 5 bases and V 4 bases, and 15 bases lay outside the gene matches. CDR3 sequence: CASSSLYGDRGIKETQYF. CDR3 in DNA: TGTGCCAGCAGTTCGCTATATGGGGACAGGGGGATTAAGGAGACCCAGTACTTC.

The V gene is TRBV5-6, the J gene TRBJ1-1; D call uncertain. The V gene lost 1 base and the J gene lost 2 bases, with 9 bases spanning the gap. Germline V gene data show CDR1 as SGHDT and CDR2 as YYEEEE. CDR3 length equals 14 residues. The CDR3 nucleotides read TGTGCCAGCAGCTTGACTCTGACCAACACTGAAGCTTTCTTT. Amino acids: CASSLTLTNTEAFF.

CDR3 loop: CASSQTSGLQETQYF. CDR3 in DNA: TGTGCCAGCAGCCAGACTAGCGGCTTGCAAGAGACCCAGTACTTC. The chain combines TRBV2 with TRBJ2-5; TRBD2 aligns across 9 bases. The CDR3 runs 15 residues. Germline assignment: CDR1 SNHLY and CDR2 FYNNEI. Trimming at V came to 6 bases and at J to 2 bases, leaving 7 bases not matched to a gene.

V gene TRBV10-1 combines with J gene TRBJ2-7, with D possibly being TRBD2 (6 bases). This CDR3 is built from 13 residues. Germline values: CDR1 WNHNN, CDR2 SYGVQD (reference sequence). V dropped 3 bases and J dropped 9 bases, with 15 bases sitting between them. The CDR3 coding sequence is TGCGCCAGCAGTGACGGGGACTTAATAGGGCAGTACTTC. Encoded protein: CASSDGDLIGQYF.

The chain couples TRBV18 to TRBJ2-5; either TRBD1 or TRBD2 may fit D (5 bases each). Germline V lookup: CDR1 KGHSH, CDR2 LQKENI. The CDR3 runs 14 residues. V was shortened by 6 bases and J by 5 bases, with 16 bases between the two germline ends. DNA for the CDR3: TGTGCCAGCTCCCCGCTGATGGGGACGGAGACCCAGTACTTC. As protein: CASSPLMGTETQYF.

The chain carries TRBV19 and TRBJ2-1, with a possible D match to TRBD1 (5 bases). The germline gives CDR1 LNHDA, CDR2 SQIVND (reference sequence). The V end lost 5 bases, the J end lost 0 bases, and 14 bases lay between the germline ends. This CDR3 region has 16 residues. Here the CDR3 reads CASSPLQDYSYNEQFF. The CDR3 coding sequence is TGTGCCAGTAGTCCACTACAGGATTACTCCTACAATGAGCAGTTCTTC.

The genes are TRBV30 and TRBJ1-6, with a weak D call TRBD1 (6 bases). CDR1 is GTSNPN and CDR2 is SVGIG in the germline V gene (reference sequence). Trimming shortened V by 5 bases and J by 7 bases, and 12 bases separated the two germline ends. The CDR3 extends over 13 amino acids. This chain's CDR3 is CAWDRDTNSPLHF. For the CDR3, the DNA is TGTGCCTGGGACCGGGACACAAATTCACCCCTCCACTTT.

DNA for the CDR3: TGTGCTAGTGGTTTGGACACGGCCACAGATACGCAGTATTTT. Translating gives CASGLDTATDTQYF. This chain joins TRBV12-5 and TRBJ2-3, with D hard to call. This CDR3 spans 14 amino acids. Germline assignment: CDR1 LGHNT and CDR2 FRNRAP. Deletions cut 1 base from V and 2 bases from J, with 7 bases between.

This clone was seen just once. This chain uses TRBV10-3 with TRBJ1-5; TRBD1 aligns across 7 bases. The length of the CDR3 is 16 residues. The trim removed 3 bases at V and 2 bases at J, leaving 7 bases unmatched. Germline V gene lookup returns CDR1 ENHRY and CDR2 SYGVKD. CDR3 sequence reads: CAISEIQGSGNQPQHF. Written as DNA, the CDR3 is TGTGCCATCAGTGAAATACAGGGGTCTGGCAATCAGCCCCAGCATTTT.

J is TRBJ1-1 and V is TRBV4-2; D may be TRBD1 (6 bases). Germline V gene data show CDR1 as LGHNA and CDR2 as YNFKEQ. V lost 0 bases and J 0 bases, leaving 8 bases between the germline ends. This CDR3 comprises 15 residues. In DNA form, the CDR3 reads TGTGCCAGCAGCCAAGACAGGGGATTGAACACTGAAGCTTTCTTT. It translates to CASSQDRGLNTEAFF.

The chain carries TRBV30 and TRBJ1-1; the D gene is possibly TRBD1 (6 bases). V was shortened by 4 bases and J by 3 bases, with 12 bases between the two germline ends. Looked up from germline, CDR1 is GTSNPN and CDR2 is SVGIG (reference sequence). CDR3 length: 13 residues. The CDR3 nucleotides read TGTGCCTGGAATACACAGGGAGACACTGAAGCTTTCTTT. Encoded protein: CAWNTQGDTEAFF.

The chain couples TRBV6-5 to TRBJ2-7, with TRBD1 matching 7 bases. The CDR3 contains 15 residues. Germline V gene lookup returns CDR1 MNHEY and CDR2 SVGAGI. The junction had 4 bases not matched to a gene; V was cut back by 0 bases and J by 2 bases. The CDR3, as DNA: TGTGCCAGCAGTTACTCCGGGACAGAGCCCTACGAGCAGTACTTC. Translation gives CASSYSGTEPYEQYF.

V and J are TRBV4-2 and TRBJ2-1, with TRBD2 matching over 9 bases. Per the germline V gene, CDR1 is LGHNA and CDR2 is YNFKEQ. There are 16 residues in the CDR3. The ends lost 1 base at V and 2 bases at J; junction bases unmatched: 3. DNA for the CDR3: TGTGCCAGCAGCCAAGGACTAGCGGAAACCTACAATGAGCAGTTCTTC. The encoded protein is CASSQGLAETYNEQFF.

This clone was seen only once. V gene TRBV27 combines with J gene TRBJ2-7, with D perhaps being TRBD1 or TRBD2 (5 bases each). The CDR3 totals 14 residues. V dropped 6 bases and J dropped 4 bases, with 16 bases sitting between them. Germline V gene sequence: CDR1 MNHEY, CDR2 SMNVEV (reference sequence). The CDR3 DNA reads as TGTGCCAGCAGAAGACCGGGACGGGCATACGAGCAGTACTTC. Translated: CASRRPGRAYEQYF.

The genes are TRBV5-1 and TRBJ2-3; D is undetermined. The germline V and J ends were trimmed by 3 bases and 2 bases, with 10 bases remaining between them. Germline assignment: CDR1 SGHRS and CDR2 YFSETQ. The CDR3 has 14 amino acids. CDR3 region: CASSSIGSTDTQYF. For the CDR3, the DNA is TGCGCCAGCAGCTCGATCGGTTCCACAGATACGCAGTATTTT.